The next 32 T cell receptor beta chains were all read from a single sample in a study of cytomegalovirus exposure and HLA in healthy donors. The primer mix had 60 Vbeta and 13 Jbeta primers. Clones were sequenced by immunoSEQ multiplex PCR, and TCRdb holds only the in-frame ones, with some missing. The sample lists around 94,000 clones, roughly four fifths seen once, with over 9% in the top ten. Specimen: PBMCs. The origin of the receptors is a human donor in good health.

A single count supports this clone. This chain uses TRBV27 with TRBJ2-7; 7 nucleotides line up with TRBD1. The V gene's germline CDR1 is MNHEY and CDR2 SMNVEV (reference sequence). V gave up 2 bases and J gave up 3 bases; unmatched junction bases: 4. The CDR3 is 14 amino acids. The CDR3 loop is CASSLGQVGYEQYF. CDR3 coding DNA: TGTGCCAGCAGTTTAGGACAGGTGGGCTACGAGCAGTACTTC.

There are a few counts of this clone. The rearrangement joins TRBV5-4 to TRBJ2-2, with 7 nucleotides matching TRBD2. The CDR3 sequence is 15 residues long. Looked up from germline, CDR1 is SGHNT and CDR2 is YYREEE (reference sequence). V was clipped by 0 bases and J by 9 bases; unmatched bases: 8. The CDR3 sequence is CASSLDLGEGWELFF. CDR3 in DNA: TGTGCCAGCAGCTTGGACCTGGGGGAGGGATGGGAGCTGTTTTTT. The complete variable domain, with remaining parts taken from reference TRBV5-4 and TRBJ2-2, reads ETGVTQSPTHLIKTRGQQVTLRCSSQSGHNTVSWYQQALGQGPQFIFQYYREEENGRGNFPPRFSGLQFPNYSSELNVNALELDDSALYLCASSLDLGEGWELFFGEGSRLTVL.

The chain uses TRBV19 and TRBJ1-2; D is undetermined. This CDR3 comprises 12 residues. The germline V gene has CDR1 LNHDA and CDR2 SQIVND (reference sequence). V was shortened by 3 bases and J by 3 bases, with 5 bases between the two germline ends. CDR3 DNA sequence: TGTGCCAGTAGTATGTATGACTATGGCTACACCTTC. Its translation: CASSMYDYGYTF.

This chain connects TRBV29-1 to TRBJ2-2, with D possibly TRBD2 on 5 matching bases. CDR3 length: 12 amino acids. Trimming pared 3 bases from V and 6 bases from J, leaving 8 bases between. CDR1 is SQVTM and CDR2 is ANQGSEA in the germline V gene. DNA of the CDR3: TGCAGCGTTGACCGGGGTCCCGGGGAGCTGTTTTTT. Protein: CSVDRGPGELFF.

This clone was seen a few times. The chain employs TRBV5-6 and TRBJ1-4; D possibly corresponds to TRBD1 (6 bases). V gave up 2 bases and J gave up 7 bases, with 6 bases separating them. Germline V lookup: CDR1 SGHDT, CDR2 YYEEEE. The CDR3 spans 12 residues. The CDR3 sequence: CASSLGGEKLFF. CDR3 nucleotide sequence: TGTGCCAGCAGCTTAGGGGGTGAAAAACTGTTTTTT.

The chain couples TRBV19 to TRBJ1-1; D possibly corresponds to TRBD1 (5 bases). Trimming pared 7 bases from V and 4 bases from J, leaving 19 bases between. Germline V gene sequence: CDR1 LNHDA, CDR2 SQIVND (reference sequence). This CDR3 contains 15 residues. CDR3 DNA: TGTGCCAGTATGGGGGGGACGCCGGAAGGCACTGAAGCTTTCTTT. The encoded protein is CASMGGTPEGTEAFF.

V gene TRBV6-5 combines with J gene TRBJ2-5; tentatively, D is TRBD2 (5 bases). In germline, CDR1 is MNHEY, CDR2 SVGAGI. V lost 6 bases and J lost 2, with 10 bases in between. This CDR3 region has 13 residues. CDR3 in DNA: TGTGCCAGCAGATTGACTACTCAAGAGACCCAGTACTTC. This sequence encodes CASRLTTQETQYF.

This chain connects TRBV18 to TRBJ2-5; 7 positions agree with TRBD1. Germline V gene lookup returns CDR1 KGHSH and CDR2 LQKENI. V was clipped by 6 bases and J by 5 bases; unmatched bases: 6. The CDR3 consists of 13 residues. CDR3 protein: CASSRTTGETQYF. DNA of the CDR3: TGTGCCAGCTCCCGAACGACAGGGGAGACCCAGTACTTC.

The chain couples TRBV6-5 to TRBJ2-7, with TRBD1 identical over 8 bases. Germline V lookup: CDR1 MNHEY, CDR2 SVGAGI. The J segment lost 5 bases and the V segment lost 7 bases, leaving 7 bases of the junction unmatched. The CDR3 loop spans 13 amino acids. The CDR3: CASKEYRGDEQYF. The CDR3 DNA sequence: TGTGCCAGCAAAGAGTACAGGGGGGACGAGCAGTACTTC.

This clone appeared a few times. The chain has TRBV5-6 and TRBJ2-2; TRBD1 might be the D (6 bases). This CDR3 has 16 residues. Germline V gene sequence: CDR1 SGHDT, CDR2 YYEEEE. With 1 base removed from V and 6 bases from J, the gap between germline ends came to 16 bases. The DNA for the CDR3 is TGTGCCAGCAGCTTGTTCGCATGGGGGCTCCCCGGGGAGCTGTTTTTT. Amino acids: CASSLFAWGLPGELFF.

This clone was detected only a few times. The J gene is TRBJ1-4, the V gene TRBV16; perhaps TRBD1 as D (6 bases). CDR1 is KGHSY and CDR2 is FQNENV in the germline V gene. The CDR3 covers 16 residues. The V gene lost 1 base and the J gene lost 8 bases, with 17 bases spanning the gap. The CDR3 protein is CASSQFSGGETEKLFF. The DNA of the CDR3 is TGTGCCAGCAGCCAATTTTCGGGGGGCGAGACGGAAAAACTGTTTTTT. Using reference TRBV16 and TRBJ1-4 for the parts outside the CDR3, the full variable domain is GEEVAQTPKHLVRGEGQKAKLYCAPIKGHSYVFWYQQVLKNEFKFLISFQNENVFDETGMPKERFSAKCLPNSPCSLEIQATKLEDSAVYFCASSQFSGGETEKLFFGSGTQLSVL.

The chain is built from TRBV2 and TRBJ2-5, with 7 nucleotides matching TRBD2. Germline CDR1 SNHLY, CDR2 FYNNEI. The V gene end was trimmed by 6 bases and the J gene end by 0 bases; junction bases not matched to a gene: 4. The CDR3 loop spans 14 amino acids. The CDR3 DNA is TGTGCCAGCAGCTCCGGGAGGTACCAAGAGACCCAGTACTTC. It encodes CASSSGRYQETQYF.

The V and J genes are TRBV27 and TRBJ1-5, with 9 bases that match TRBD1. In germline, CDR1 is MNHEY, CDR2 SMNVEV (reference sequence). The CDR3 has 15 residues. With 6 bases clipped from V and 4 bases from J, the junction kept 7 bases outside the gene matches. This CDR3 reads CASSLIGQGNQPQHF. The CDR3 region has the DNA TGTGCCAGCAGCTTGATCGGACAGGGGAATCAGCCCCAGCATTTT.

The chain recombines TRBV7-9 with TRBJ2-2; 8 nucleotides match TRBD2. The V segment lost 5 bases and the J segment 3 bases; nucleotides outside the gene matches: 8. The CDR3 runs 16 residues. Germline CDR1 SEHNR, CDR2 FQNEAQ (reference sequence). CDR3 sequence reads: CASSPAGRGDTGELFF. The CDR3 nucleotides are TGTGCCAGCAGCCCGGCGGGGCGGGGGGACACCGGGGAGCTGTTTTTT. Looking up the rest from reference TRBV7-9 and TRBJ2-2 gives the full variable domain: DTGVSQNPRHKITKRGQNVTFRCDPISEHNRLYWYRQTLGQGPEFLTYFQNEAQLEKSRLLSDRFSAERPKGSFSTLEIQRTEQGDSAMYLCASSPAGRGDTGELFFGEGSRLTVL.

This clone turned up a few times. The chain is built from TRBV2 and TRBJ2-7; possibly TRBD2 for D (5 bases). The V end was cut by 4 bases, the J end by 0 bases, with 10 bases between. Germline CDR1 is SNHLY and CDR2 is FYNNEI. The CDR3 covers 14 residues. Here the CDR3 DNA reads TGTGCCAGCAGTGTTGCGGGTGGCTCCTACGAGCAGTACTTC. This gives the protein CASSVAGGSYEQYF.

The rearrangement joins TRBV4-3 to TRBJ2-7, with 8 positions matching TRBD1. The ends lost 5 bases at V and 7 bases at J; junction bases unmatched: 19. The CDR3 contains 17 residues. Per the germline V gene, CDR1 is LGHNA and CDR2 is YSLEER. CDR3 sequence (DNA): TGCGCCAGCAGCATTTCCATGGGGACAGGTAATATTTGGGAGCAGTACTTC. This translates into CASSISMGTGNIWEQYF.

The rearrangement joins TRBV7-8 to TRBJ1-2, with TRBD1 identical over 7 bases. The length of the CDR3 is 14 residues. With 4 bases clipped from V and 8 bases from J, the junction kept 10 bases outside the gene matches. Germline loops: CDR1 SGHVS, CDR2 FQNEAQ. For the CDR3, the DNA is TGTGCCAGCAGCTCACTGGGGACAGCGTGGGGCTACACCTTC. This sequence encodes CASSSLGTAWGYTF.

This sequence joins TRBV19 and TRBJ2-5; TRBD1 is a possible D gene (6 bases). CDR1 and CDR2 (germline): LNHDA, SQIVND (reference sequence). The CDR3 has 14 residues. Trimming pared 5 bases from V and 1 base from J, leaving 11 bases between. CDR3: CASSSGTLQETQYF. The DNA for the CDR3 is TGTGCCAGTAGTTCAGGGACACTCCAAGAGACCCAGTACTTC.

The gene calls are TRBV9 and TRBJ2-5, with 8 bases matching TRBD1. CDR1 is SGDLS, CDR2 YYNGEE, per germline. With 5 bases clipped from V and 5 bases from J, the junction kept 8 bases outside the gene matches. This CDR3 is 14 amino acids long. The CDR3 bases are TGTGCCAGCAGTTCCTGGACAGGGTCGGAGACCCAGTACTTC. This codes for CASSSWTGSETQYF.

V is TRBV7-2 and J is TRBJ2-1; 9 bases match TRBD2. The CDR3 is made up of 13 amino acids. V was clipped by 5 bases and J by 10 bases; unmatched bases: 6. Germline V lookup: CDR1 SGHTA, CDR2 FQGNSA. CDR3 in DNA: TGTGCCAGCAGCGAGGTAGGACTAGCGGAGCAGTTCTTC. It yields the protein CASSEVGLAEQFF.

The gene calls are TRBV7-2 and TRBJ1-2; maybe TRBD1 (6 bases). Germline V gene lookup returns CDR1 SGHTA and CDR2 FQGNSA. There are 16 residues in the CDR3. Trimming removed 2 bases from V and 1 base from J, with 14 bases in between. The CDR3 loop reads CASSLSAQGFNYGYTF. DNA for the CDR3: TGTGCCAGCAGCTTATCGGCACAGGGTTTTAACTATGGCTACACCTTC.

The rearrangement links TRBV4-2 to TRBJ2-1; 11 nucleotides line up with TRBD2. Trimming at V came to 0 bases and at J to 4 bases, leaving 5 bases not matched to a gene. CDR3 size: 17 residues. From germline, CDR1 is LGHNA and CDR2 YNFKEQ. The CDR3 region is CASSQDTGTSGYNEQFF. As DNA, the CDR3 is TGTGCCAGCAGCCAAGACACCGGGACTAGCGGATACAATGAGCAGTTCTTC.

The chain couples TRBV5-1 to TRBJ2-1; D remains ambiguous. The CDR3 is 13 amino acids. Germline lookup yields CDR1 SGHRS and CDR2 YFSETQ. Deletions cut 4 bases from V and 3 bases from J, with 8 bases between. The CDR3 DNA reads TGCGCCAGCAGCCCCTACAGCTACAATGAGCAGTTCTTC. It is translated as CASSPYSYNEQFF.

The chain couples TRBV7-9 to TRBJ2-7; 8 bases map to TRBD1. Germline values: CDR1 SEHNR, CDR2 FQNEAQ (reference sequence). The CDR3 length is 13 residues. With 6 bases clipped from V and 7 bases from J, the junction kept 8 bases outside the gene matches. The CDR3 protein is CASRPTGVGEQYF. The CDR3 DNA is TGTGCCAGCAGGCCGACAGGGGTGGGTGAGCAGTACTTC.

This rearrangement joins TRBV19 to TRBJ1-5, with 8 bases identical to TRBD1. The junction had 9 bases not matched to a gene; V was cut back by 5 bases and J by 6 bases. This CDR3 region has 15 residues. Per germline, CDR1 LNHDA and CDR2 SQIVND (reference sequence). The chain's CDR3 is CASSLDREVGQPQHF. The CDR3 region has the DNA TGTGCCAGTAGTCTGGACAGGGAAGTAGGTCAGCCCCAGCATTTT.

This clone has only one observation. V usage is TRBV2 and J usage is TRBJ2-7; the match to TRBD2 covers 12 bases. The V and J ends lost 6 bases and 1 base, in that order; junction bases with no gene match: 7. CDR1 is SNHLY and CDR2 is FYNNEI in the germline V gene. The CDR3 extends over 16 amino acids. DNA for the CDR3: TGTGCCAGCAGACGGACTAGCGGGACTGGATCCTACGAGCAGTACTTC. Protein product: CASRRTSGTGSYEQYF.

The gene calls are TRBV7-2 and TRBJ1-2; D is possibly TRBD1 (6 bases). CDR1 is SGHTA, CDR2 FQGNSA, per germline. V was trimmed by 5 bases and J by 5 bases, leaving 18 bases between them. The length of the CDR3 is 15 residues. In DNA, the CDR3 is TGTGCCAGCAGCGCGTCCTCCGGACAGCAGTATGGCTACACCTTC. Protein: CASSASSGQQYGYTF.

The rearrangement uses TRBV7-9 and TRBJ1-1; no firm D call. V was shortened by 1 base and J by 4 bases, with 10 bases between the two germline ends. The length of the CDR3 is 14 residues. Germline assignment: CDR1 SEHNR and CDR2 FQNEAQ (reference sequence). The CDR3 sequence is CASSLGGLATEAFF. The CDR3 region has the DNA TGTGCCAGCAGCTTAGGAGGGCTCGCCACTGAAGCTTTCTTT.

The chain has TRBV4-2 and TRBJ2-1; maybe TRBD2 (5 bases). CDR3 length: 15 amino acids. Germline assignment: CDR1 LGHNA and CDR2 YNFKEQ. Deletions cut 3 bases from V and 8 bases from J, with 17 bases between. The CDR3 region has the DNA TGTGCCAGCAGCCACCTACCTACCTGGGAGTATGAGCAGTTCTTC. Its translation is CASSHLPTWEYEQFF.

The chain couples TRBV6-6 to TRBJ2-5, with TRBD2 identical over 10 bases. V lost 5 bases and J lost 5; bases outside the gene matches: 11. The CDR3 runs to 16 residues. Germline-derived CDR1 and CDR2 are MNHNY and SVGAGI (reference sequence). In DNA, the CDR3 is TGTGCCAGCAGTCGCCTCGTAGCGGGGGGCGCGGAGACCCAGTACTTC. Protein: CASSRLVAGGAETQYF.

This clone came up once. The chain couples TRBV19 to TRBJ1-4; D is perhaps TRBD1 (5 bases). V was clipped by 6 bases and J by 4 bases, with 15 bases between them. CDR3 size: 15 residues. Germline V gives CDR1 LNHDA, CDR2 SQIVND (reference sequence). The CDR3 nucleotides read TGTGCCAGTAGAGCCCTGGGGCAGGGTAATGAAAAACTGTTTTTT. The encoded protein is CASRALGQGNEKLFF.

The rearrangement uses TRBV30 and TRBJ1-1; 8 bases align to TRBD1. This CDR3 comprises 13 residues. The V gene end was trimmed by 2 bases and the J gene end by 6 bases; junction bases not matched to a gene: 5. Germline V gene data show CDR1 as GTSNPN and CDR2 as SVGIG (reference sequence). CDR3 bases: TGTGCCTGGAGTCTGGACAGGGAGGCTGAAGCTTTCTTT. This encodes CAWSLDREAEAFF.